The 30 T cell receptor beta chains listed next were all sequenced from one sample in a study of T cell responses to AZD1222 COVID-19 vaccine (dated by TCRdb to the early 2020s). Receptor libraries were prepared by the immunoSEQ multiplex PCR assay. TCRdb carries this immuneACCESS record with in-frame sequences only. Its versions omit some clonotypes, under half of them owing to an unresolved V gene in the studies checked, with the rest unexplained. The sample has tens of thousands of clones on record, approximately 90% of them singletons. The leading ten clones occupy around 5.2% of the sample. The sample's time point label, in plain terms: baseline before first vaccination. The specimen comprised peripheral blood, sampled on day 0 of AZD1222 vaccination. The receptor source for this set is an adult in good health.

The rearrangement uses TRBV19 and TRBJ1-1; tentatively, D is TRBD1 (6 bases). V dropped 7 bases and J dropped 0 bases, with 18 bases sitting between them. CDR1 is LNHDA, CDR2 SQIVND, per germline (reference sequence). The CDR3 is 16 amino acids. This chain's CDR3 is CASIESRGQMNTEAFF. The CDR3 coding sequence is TGTGCCAGTATAGAGTCTCGGGGACAAATGAACACTGAAGCTTTCTTT.

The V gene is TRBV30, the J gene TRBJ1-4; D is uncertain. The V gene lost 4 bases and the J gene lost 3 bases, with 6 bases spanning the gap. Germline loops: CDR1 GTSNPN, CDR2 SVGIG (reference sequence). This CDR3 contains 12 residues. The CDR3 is CAWTRSNEKLFF. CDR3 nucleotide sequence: TGTGCCTGGACAAGATCTAATGAAAAACTGTTTTTT.

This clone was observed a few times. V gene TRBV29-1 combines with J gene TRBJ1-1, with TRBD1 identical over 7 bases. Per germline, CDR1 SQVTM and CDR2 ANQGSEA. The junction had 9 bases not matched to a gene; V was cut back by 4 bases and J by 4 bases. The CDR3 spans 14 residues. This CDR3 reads CSVAAGGLTTEAFF. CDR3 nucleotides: TGCAGCGTTGCGGCAGGGGGTCTTACCACTGAAGCTTTCTTT.

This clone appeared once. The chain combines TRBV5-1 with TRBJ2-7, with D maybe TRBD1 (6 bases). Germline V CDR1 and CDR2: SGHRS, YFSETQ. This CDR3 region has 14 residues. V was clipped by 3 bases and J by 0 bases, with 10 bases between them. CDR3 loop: CASSSTGDSYEQYF. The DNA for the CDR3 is TGCGCCAGCAGCTCGACAGGAGACTCCTACGAGCAGTACTTC. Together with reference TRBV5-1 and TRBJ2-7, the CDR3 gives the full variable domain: KAGVTQTPRYLIKTRGQQVTLSCSPISGHRSVSWYQQTPGQGLQFLFEYFSETQRNKGNFPGRFSGRQFSNSRSEMNVSTLELGDSALYLCASSSTGDSYEQYFGPGTRLTVT.

Written as DNA, the CDR3 is TGTGCCACCACACGACAGGGGGCCGACGAGCAGTACTTC. This encodes CATTRQGADEQYF. This chain joins TRBV5-4 and TRBJ2-7; the match to TRBD1 covers 10 bases. This CDR3 comprises 13 residues. V gave up 9 bases and J gave up 5 bases; unmatched junction bases: 8. CDR1 SGHNT and CDR2 YYREEE come from the germline V gene (reference sequence).

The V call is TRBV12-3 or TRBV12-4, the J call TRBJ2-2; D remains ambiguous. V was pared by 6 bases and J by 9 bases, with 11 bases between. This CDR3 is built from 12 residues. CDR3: CASRRQLRELFF. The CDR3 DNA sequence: TGTGCCAGCAGAAGGCAGTTAAGGGAGCTGTTTTTT.

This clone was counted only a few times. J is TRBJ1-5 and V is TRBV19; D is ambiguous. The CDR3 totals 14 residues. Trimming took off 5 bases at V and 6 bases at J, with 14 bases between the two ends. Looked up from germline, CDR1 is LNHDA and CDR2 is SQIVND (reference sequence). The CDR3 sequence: CASSASLTAQPQHF. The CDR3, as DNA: TGTGCCAGTAGTGCCTCCCTGACGGCTCAGCCCCAGCATTTT.

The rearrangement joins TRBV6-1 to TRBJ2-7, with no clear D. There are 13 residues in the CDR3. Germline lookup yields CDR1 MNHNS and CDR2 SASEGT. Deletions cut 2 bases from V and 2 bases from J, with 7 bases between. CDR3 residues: CASSEIVTYEQYF. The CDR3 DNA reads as TGTGCCAGCAGTGAAATCGTGACCTACGAGCAGTACTTC.

The CDR3 here is CASSLVSSDYEQYF. The CDR3 DNA sequence: TGTGCCAGCAGCTTAGTCTCGTCAGACTACGAGCAGTACTTC. The V and J genes are TRBV7-8 and TRBJ2-7, with unresolved D. CDR1 is SGHVS, CDR2 FQNEAQ, per germline. This CDR3 comprises 14 residues. The V end was cut by 1 base, the J end by 3 bases, with 10 bases between.

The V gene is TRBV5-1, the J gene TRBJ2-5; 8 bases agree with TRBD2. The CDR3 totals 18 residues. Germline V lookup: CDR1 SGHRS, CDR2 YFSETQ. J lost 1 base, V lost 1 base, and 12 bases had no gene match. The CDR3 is CASSLYPGGPRGQETQYF. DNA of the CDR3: TGCGCCAGCAGCTTGTATCCGGGGGGGCCCCGTGGCCAAGAGACCCAGTACTTC.

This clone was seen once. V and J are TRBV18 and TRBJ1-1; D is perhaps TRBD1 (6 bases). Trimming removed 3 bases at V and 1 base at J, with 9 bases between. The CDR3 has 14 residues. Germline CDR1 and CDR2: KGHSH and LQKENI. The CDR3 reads CASSPQGQNTEAFF. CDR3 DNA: TGTGCCAGCTCACCTCAGGGACAGAACACTGAAGCTTTCTTT.

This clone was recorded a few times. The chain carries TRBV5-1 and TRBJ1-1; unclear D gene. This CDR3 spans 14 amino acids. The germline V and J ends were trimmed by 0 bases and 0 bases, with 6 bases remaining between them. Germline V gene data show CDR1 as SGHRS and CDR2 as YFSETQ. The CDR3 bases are TGCGCCAGCAGCTTGGGCAGTATGAACACTGAAGCTTTCTTT. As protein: CASSLGSMNTEAFF.

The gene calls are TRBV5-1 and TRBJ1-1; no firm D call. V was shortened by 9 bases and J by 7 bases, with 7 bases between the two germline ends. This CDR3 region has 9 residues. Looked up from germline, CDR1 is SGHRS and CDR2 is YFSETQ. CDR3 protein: CATDVEAFF. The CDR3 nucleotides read TGCGCCACCGACGTTGAAGCTTTCTTT.

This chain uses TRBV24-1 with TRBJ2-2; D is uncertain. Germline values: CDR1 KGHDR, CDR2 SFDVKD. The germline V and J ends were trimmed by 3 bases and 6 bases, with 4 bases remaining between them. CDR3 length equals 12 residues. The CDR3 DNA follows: TGTGCCACCAGTGATGGTCCCGGGGAGCTGTTTTTT. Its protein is CATSDGPGELFF.

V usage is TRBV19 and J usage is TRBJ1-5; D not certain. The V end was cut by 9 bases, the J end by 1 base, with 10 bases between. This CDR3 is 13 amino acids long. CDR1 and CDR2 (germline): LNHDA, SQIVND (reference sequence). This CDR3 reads CASDPGSNQPQHF. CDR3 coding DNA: TGTGCCAGCGATCCCGGGAGCAATCAGCCCCAGCATTTT.

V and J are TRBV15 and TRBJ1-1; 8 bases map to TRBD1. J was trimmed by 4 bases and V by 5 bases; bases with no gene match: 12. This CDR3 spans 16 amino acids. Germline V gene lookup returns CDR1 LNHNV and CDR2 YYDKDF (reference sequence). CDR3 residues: CATSRMRQGAATEAFF. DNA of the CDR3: TGTGCCACCAGCCGCATGAGGCAGGGGGCGGCCACTGAAGCTTTCTTT.

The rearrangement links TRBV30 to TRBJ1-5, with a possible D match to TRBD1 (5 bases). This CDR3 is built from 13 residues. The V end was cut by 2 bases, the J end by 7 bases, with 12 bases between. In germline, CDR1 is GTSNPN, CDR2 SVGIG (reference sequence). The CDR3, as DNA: TGTGCCTGGAGTTTAGGGGCGGGGCAGCCCCAGCATTTT. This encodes CAWSLGAGQPQHF.

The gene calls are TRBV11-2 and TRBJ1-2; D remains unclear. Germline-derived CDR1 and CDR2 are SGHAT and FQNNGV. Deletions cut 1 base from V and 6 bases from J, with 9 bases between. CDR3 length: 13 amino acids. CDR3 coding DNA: TGTGCCAGCAGCTTAGTGGTACGGAATGGCTACACCTTC. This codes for CASSLVVRNGYTF.

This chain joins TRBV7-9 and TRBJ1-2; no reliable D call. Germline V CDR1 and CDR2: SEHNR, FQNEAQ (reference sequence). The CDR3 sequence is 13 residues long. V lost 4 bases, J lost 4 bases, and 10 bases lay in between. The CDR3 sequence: CASSSRDFYGYTF. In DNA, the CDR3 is TGTGCCAGCAGCTCGCGGGATTTCTATGGCTACACCTTC.

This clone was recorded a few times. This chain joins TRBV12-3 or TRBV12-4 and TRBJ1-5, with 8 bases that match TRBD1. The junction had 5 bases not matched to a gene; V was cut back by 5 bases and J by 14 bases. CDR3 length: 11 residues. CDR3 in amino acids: CASSRGQVKHF. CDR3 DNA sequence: TGTGCCAGCAGTAGGGGACAGGTTAAGCATTTT.

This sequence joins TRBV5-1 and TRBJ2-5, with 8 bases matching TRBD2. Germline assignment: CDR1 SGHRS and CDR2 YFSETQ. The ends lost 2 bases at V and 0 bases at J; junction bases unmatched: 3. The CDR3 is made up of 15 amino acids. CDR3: CASSLSGGYQETQYF. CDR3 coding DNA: TGCGCCAGCAGCTTAAGCGGGGGTTACCAAGAGACCCAGTACTTC. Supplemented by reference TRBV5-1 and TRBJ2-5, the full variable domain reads KAGVTQTPRYLIKTRGQQVTLSCSPISGHRSVSWYQQTPGQGLQFLFEYFSETQRNKGNFPGRFSGRQFSNSRSEMNVSTLELGDSALYLCASSLSGGYQETQYFGPGTRLLVL.

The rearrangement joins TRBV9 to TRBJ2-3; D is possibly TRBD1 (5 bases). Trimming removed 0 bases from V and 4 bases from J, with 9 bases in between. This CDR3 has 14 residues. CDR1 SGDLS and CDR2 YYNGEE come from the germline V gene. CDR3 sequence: CASSVVGQADTQYF. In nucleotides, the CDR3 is TGTGCCAGCAGCGTAGTGGGGCAGGCAGATACGCAGTATTTT.

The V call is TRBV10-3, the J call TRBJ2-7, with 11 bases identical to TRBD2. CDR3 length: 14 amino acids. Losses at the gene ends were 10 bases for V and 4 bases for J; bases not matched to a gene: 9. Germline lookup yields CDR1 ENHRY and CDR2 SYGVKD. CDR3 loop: CATRDSGGGYEQYF. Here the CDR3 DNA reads TGTGCCACCCGGGATAGCGGGGGGGGATACGAGCAGTACTTC.

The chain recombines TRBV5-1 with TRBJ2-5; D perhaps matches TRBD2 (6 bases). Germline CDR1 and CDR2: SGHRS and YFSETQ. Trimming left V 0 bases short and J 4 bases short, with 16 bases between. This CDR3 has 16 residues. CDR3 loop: CASSLVGGVGRETQYF. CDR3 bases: TGCGCCAGCAGCTTGGTAGGCGGGGTGGGGCGAGAGACCCAGTACTTC.

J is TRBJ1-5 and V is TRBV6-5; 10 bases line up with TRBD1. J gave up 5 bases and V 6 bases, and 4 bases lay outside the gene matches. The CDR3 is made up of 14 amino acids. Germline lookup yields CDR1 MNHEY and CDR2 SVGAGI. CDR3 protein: CASRPTGGYQPQHF. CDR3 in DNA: TGTGCCAGCAGACCGACAGGGGGCTATCAGCCCCAGCATTTT.

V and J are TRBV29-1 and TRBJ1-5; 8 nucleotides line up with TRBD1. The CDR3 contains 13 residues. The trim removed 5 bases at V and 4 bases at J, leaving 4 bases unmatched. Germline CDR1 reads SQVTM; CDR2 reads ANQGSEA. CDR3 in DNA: TGCAGCGTTTTGGACAGGGTAAATCAGCCCCAGCATTTT. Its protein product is CSVLDRVNQPQHF.

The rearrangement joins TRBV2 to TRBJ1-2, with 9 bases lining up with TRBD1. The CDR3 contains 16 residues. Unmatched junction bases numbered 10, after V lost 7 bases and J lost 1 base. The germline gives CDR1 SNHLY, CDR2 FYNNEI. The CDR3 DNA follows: TGTGCCAGCACTCGGGACAGGGATGTGGGTAACTATGGCTACACCTTC. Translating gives CASTRDRDVGNYGYTF.

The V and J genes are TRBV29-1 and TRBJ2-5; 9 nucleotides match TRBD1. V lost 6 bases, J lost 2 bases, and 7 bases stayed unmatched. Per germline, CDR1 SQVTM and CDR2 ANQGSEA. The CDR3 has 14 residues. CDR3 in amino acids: CSVADRGRQETQYF. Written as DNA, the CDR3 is TGCAGCGTGGCGGACAGGGGCCGGCAAGAGACCCAGTACTTC.

The CDR3 reads CASKPGQGHNEQFF. The CDR3, as DNA: TGTGCCAGCAAGCCGGGACAGGGACACAATGAGCAGTTCTTC. This chain joins TRBV2 and TRBJ2-1; TRBD1 agrees at 9 bases. The junction had 6 bases not matched to a gene; V was cut back by 7 bases and J by 5 bases. CDR3 length: 14 residues. Germline CDR1 reads SNHLY; CDR2 reads FYNNEI.

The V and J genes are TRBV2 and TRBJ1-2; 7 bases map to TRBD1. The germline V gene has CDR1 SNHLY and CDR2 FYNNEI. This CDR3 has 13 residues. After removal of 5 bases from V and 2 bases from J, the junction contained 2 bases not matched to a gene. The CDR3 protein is CASSPTGNYGYTF. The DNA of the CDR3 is TGTGCCAGCAGTCCGACAGGGAACTATGGCTACACCTTC.